The source of this TCR beta chain is a study of T cell responses to AZD1222 COVID-19 vaccine. The CDR3 is made up of 16 amino acids. General observations from the study: Receipt of two AZD1222 doses was followed by a rise in Spike-specific TCR breadth and depth. Clonal diversity may have been underestimated, and the donors were mostly white British, with more females than males. In all cases, repertoires were sampled only after the peak T cell response.

As regards this clone: The antigen is not known.

TCRdb's copy holds only in-frame clones and misses some; the assay was immunoSEQ multiplex PCR. In the table there are about 190,000 clones, about 90% of which are singletons. Sample: peripheral blood, taken on day 0 of MenACWY control vaccination. The sequence came from an adult in good health. This chain links TRBV1 with TRBJ1-5. TRBV1 is shown as a pseudogene. CDR3 DNA sequence: TGCACCAGCAGCCCCTGGCCGGGGGGAGGCAATCAGCCCCAGCATTTT. This encodes CTSSPWPGGGNQPQHF.